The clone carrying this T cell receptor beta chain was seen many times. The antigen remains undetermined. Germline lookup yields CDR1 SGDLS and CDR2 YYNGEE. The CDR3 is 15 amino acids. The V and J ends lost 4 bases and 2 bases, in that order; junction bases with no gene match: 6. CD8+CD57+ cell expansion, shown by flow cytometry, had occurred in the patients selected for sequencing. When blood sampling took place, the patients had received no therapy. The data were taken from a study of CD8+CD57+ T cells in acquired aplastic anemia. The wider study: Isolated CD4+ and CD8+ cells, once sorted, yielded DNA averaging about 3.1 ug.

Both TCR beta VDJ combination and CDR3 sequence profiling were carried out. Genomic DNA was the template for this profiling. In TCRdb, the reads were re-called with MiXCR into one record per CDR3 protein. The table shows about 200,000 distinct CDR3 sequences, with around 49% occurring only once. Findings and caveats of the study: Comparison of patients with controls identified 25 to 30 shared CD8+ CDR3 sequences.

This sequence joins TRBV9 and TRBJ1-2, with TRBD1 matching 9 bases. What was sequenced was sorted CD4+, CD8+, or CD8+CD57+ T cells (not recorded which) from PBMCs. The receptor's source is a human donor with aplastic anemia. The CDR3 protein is CASSPGGTGNYGYTF. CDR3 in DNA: TGTGCCAGCAGCCCCGGGGGGACAGGGAACTATGGCTACACCTTC.